One sample yielded the 9 T cell receptor beta chains listed below, sequenced in a study of radiotherapy plus CTLA-4 blockade in lung cancer. Measured with immunoSEQ multiplex PCR; TCRdb has only the in-frame clones, and not every one. Of roughly 80,000 clones in the sample, 60% to 85% are singletons; the top ten hold approximately 3.9%. Sequenced material: peripheral blood, taken from a patient treated with radiotherapy plus ipilimumab. The receptors stem from a human donor with non-small cell lung cancer who had a partial response to radiotherapy plus ipilimumab. Some clones in this sample may be carry-over from other donors' samples.

V usage is TRBV7-9 and J usage is TRBJ2-1, with a weak D call TRBD1 (6 bases). CDR3 length: 15 residues. V lost 5 bases and J 5 bases, leaving 16 bases between the germline ends. CDR1 SEHNR and CDR2 FQNEAQ come from the germline V gene (reference sequence). DNA for the CDR3: TGTGCCAGCAGCCTCGGCTGGCAGGGGAACAATGAGCAGTTCTTC. Its translation: CASSLGWQGNNEQFF. The full variable domain, rest sourced from reference TRBV7-9 and TRBJ2-1, is DTGVSQNPRHKITKRGQNVTFRCDPISEHNRLYWYRQTLGQGPEFLTYFQNEAQLEKSRLLSDRFSAERPKGSFSTLEIQRTEQGDSAMYLCASSLGWQGNNEQFFGPGTRLTVL.

The chain combines TRBV7-3 with TRBJ2-5, with TRBD2 matching over 7 bases. V was pared by 8 bases and J by 0 bases, with 3 bases of the junction left unmatched. The CDR3 has 13 residues. Germline V gives CDR1 SGHTA, CDR2 FQGTGA. CDR3: CASALADQETQYF. The CDR3 DNA reads as TGTGCCAGCGCCCTAGCGGACCAAGAGACCCAGTACTTC.

This clone showed up just a few times. The V and J genes are TRBV29-1 and TRBJ2-3; TRBD1 might be the D (5 bases). Per the germline V gene, CDR1 is SQVTM and CDR2 is ANQGSEA. CDR3 length equals 11 residues. V lost 6 bases and J 4 bases, leaving 8 bases between the germline ends. CDR3 protein: CSVQGADTQYF. In nucleotides, the CDR3 is TGCAGCGTGCAGGGTGCAGATACGCAGTATTTT.

The rearrangement links TRBV6-6 to TRBJ2-1, with 9 bases fitting TRBD1. The CDR3 has 15 residues. Germline CDR1 MNHNY, CDR2 SVGAGI (reference sequence). Trimming at V came to 0 bases and at J to 9 bases, leaving 6 bases not matched to a gene. The DNA of the CDR3 is TGTGCCAGCAGTTACTCGGGGACAGGGTTCGGTGAGCAGTTCTTC. The encoded protein is CASSYSGTGFGEQFF.

This clone was counted only a few times. The chain carries TRBV5-6 and TRBJ2-2; D gene unclear. V gave up 2 bases and J gave up 2 bases, with 7 bases separating them. CDR1 is SGHDT and CDR2 is YYEEEE in the germline V gene. This CDR3 contains 14 residues. The CDR3 loop is CASSFQANTGELFF. Here the CDR3 DNA reads TGTGCCAGCAGCTTCCAAGCCAACACCGGGGAGCTGTTTTTT.

This sequence joins TRBV5-1 and TRBJ2-7; a possible D gene is TRBD1 (5 bases). The CDR3 spans 13 residues. The V gene's germline CDR1 is SGHRS and CDR2 YFSETQ. Between the trimmed V and J ends, which lost 4 bases and 7 bases, there was a span of 15 bases. CDR3 sequence: CASSQQVDREQYF. CDR3 sequence (DNA): TGCGCCAGCAGCCAACAGGTGGACCGTGAGCAGTACTTC.

V and J are TRBV19 and TRBJ1-5, with 9 bases that match TRBD1. The CDR3 has 15 amino acids. V shed 7 bases, J shed 6 bases, and the junction held 10 bases outside the gene matches. Germline-derived CDR1 and CDR2 are LNHDA and SQIVND (reference sequence). The CDR3 nucleotides read TGTGCCAGTACCCCTGACAGGGGGGAAAGTCAGCCCCAGCATTTT. Its protein is CASTPDRGESQPQHF.

The rearrangement uses TRBV5-1 and TRBJ2-1; perhaps TRBD1 as D (5 bases). The V and J ends lost 3 bases and 6 bases respectively, with 10 bases between them. The CDR3 is made up of 13 amino acids. The germline gives CDR1 SGHRS, CDR2 YFSETQ. Written as DNA, the CDR3 is TGCGCCAGCAGCTATCCCCAGGGCAATGAGCAGTTCTTC. Its translation: CASSYPQGNEQFF.

The chain employs TRBV7-2 and TRBJ2-3, with 7 bases aligning to TRBD1. V dropped 5 bases and J dropped 6; count of bases not matched to a gene: 11. CDR3 length equals 15 residues. Germline CDR1 and CDR2: SGHTA and FQGNSA. The DNA of the CDR3 is TGTGCCAGCAGCCAGGGGACAGCAGGGGTGGATACGCAGTATTTT. The encoded protein is CASSQGTAGVDTQYF.